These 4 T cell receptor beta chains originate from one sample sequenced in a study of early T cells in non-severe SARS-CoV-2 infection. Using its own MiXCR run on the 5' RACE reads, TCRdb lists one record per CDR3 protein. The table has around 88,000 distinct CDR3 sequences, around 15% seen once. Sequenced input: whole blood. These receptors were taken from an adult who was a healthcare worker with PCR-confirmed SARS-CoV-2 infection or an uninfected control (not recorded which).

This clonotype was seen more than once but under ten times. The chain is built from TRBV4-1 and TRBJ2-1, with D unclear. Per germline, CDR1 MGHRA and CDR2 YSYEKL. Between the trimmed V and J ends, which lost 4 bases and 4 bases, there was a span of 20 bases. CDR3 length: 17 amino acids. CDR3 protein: CASSPNVERIAYNEQFF. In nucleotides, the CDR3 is TGCGCCAGCAGCCCGAACGTGGAGAGAATTGCATACAATGAGCAGTTCTTC.

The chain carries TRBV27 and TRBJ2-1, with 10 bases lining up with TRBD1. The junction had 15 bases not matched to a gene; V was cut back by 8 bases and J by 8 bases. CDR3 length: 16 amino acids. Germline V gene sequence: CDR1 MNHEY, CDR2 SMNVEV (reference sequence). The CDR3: CASRDRGAGRNDEQFF. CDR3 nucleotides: TGTGCCAGCCGGGACAGGGGAGCAGGACGGAACGATGAGCAGTTCTTC.

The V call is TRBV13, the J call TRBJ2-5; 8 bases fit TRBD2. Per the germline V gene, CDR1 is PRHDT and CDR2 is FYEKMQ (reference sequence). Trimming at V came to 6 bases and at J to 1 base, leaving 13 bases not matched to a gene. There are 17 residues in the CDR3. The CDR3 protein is CASSSRISGSVQETQYF. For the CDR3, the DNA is TGTGCCAGCAGTTCTCGAATAAGCGGGAGCGTCCAAGAGACCCAGTACTTC. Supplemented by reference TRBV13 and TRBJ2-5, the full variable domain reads AAGVIQSPRHLIKEKRETATLKCYPIPRHDTVYWYQQGPGQDPQFLISFYEKMQSDKGSIPDRFSAQQFSDYHSELNMSSLELGDSALYFCASSSRISGSVQETQYFGPGTRLLVL.

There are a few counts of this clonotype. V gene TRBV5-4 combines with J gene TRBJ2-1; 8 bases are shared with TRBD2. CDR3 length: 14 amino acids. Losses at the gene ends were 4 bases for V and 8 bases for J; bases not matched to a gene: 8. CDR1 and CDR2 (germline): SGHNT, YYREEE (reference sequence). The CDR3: CASSRPRGEDEQFF. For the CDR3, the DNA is TGTGCCAGCAGCCGCCCGCGGGGGGAGGATGAGCAGTTCTTC.